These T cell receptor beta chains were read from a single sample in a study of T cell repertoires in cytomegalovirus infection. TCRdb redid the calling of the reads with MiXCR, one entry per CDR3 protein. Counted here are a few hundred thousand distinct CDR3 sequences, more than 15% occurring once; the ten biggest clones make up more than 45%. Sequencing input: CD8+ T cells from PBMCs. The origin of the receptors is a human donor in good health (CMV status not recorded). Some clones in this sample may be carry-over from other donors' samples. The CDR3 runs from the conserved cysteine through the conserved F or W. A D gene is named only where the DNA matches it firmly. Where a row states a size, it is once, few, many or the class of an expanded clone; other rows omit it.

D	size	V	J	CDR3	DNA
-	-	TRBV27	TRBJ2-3	CASSLSYTDTQYF	TGTGCCAGCAGTTTGTCTTACACAGATACGCAGTATTTT
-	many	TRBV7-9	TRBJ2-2	CASSLSFSAENTGELFF	TGTGCCAGCAGCTTAAGTTTTTCGGCAGAAAACACCGGGGAGCTGTTTTTT
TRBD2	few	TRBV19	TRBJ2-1	CATVSSGGATYNEQFF	TGTGCCACCGTGTCTAGCGGGGGGGCTACCTACAATGAGCAGTTCTTC
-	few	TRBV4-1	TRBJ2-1	CASSQVWGAHNEQFF	TGCGCCAGCAGCCAAGTCTGGGGGGCCCACAATGAGCAGTTCTTC
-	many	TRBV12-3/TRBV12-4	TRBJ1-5	CASSLAPGNQPQHF	TGTGCCAGCAGTTTAGCGCCAGGAAATCAGCCCCAGCATTTT
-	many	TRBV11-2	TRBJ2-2	CASSFLGGGELFF	TGTGCCAGCAGCTTTCTAGGTGGCGGGGAGCTGTTTTTT
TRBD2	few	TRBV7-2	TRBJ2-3	CASSPLAGGLTDTQYF	TGTGCCAGCAGTCCACTAGCGGGGGGGCTCACAGATACGCAGTATTTT
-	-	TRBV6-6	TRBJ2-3	CASSYLSGLRTDTQYF	TGTGCCAGCAGTTACCTTAGTGGACTACGCACAGATACGCAGTATTTT
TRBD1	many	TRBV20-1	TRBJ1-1	CSARDYRTGGITEAFF	TGCAGTGCTAGAGATTATAGGACAGGGGGTATCACTGAAGCTTTCTTT
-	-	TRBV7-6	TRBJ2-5	CASSLPGYNQETQYF	TGTGCCAGCAGCTTACCGGGCTACAACCAAGAGACCCAGTACTTC
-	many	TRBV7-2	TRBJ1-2	CASSLNVVHGYTF	TGTGCCAGCAGCTTAAACGTTGTACATGGCTACACCTTC
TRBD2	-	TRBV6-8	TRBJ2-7	CASSSGGAHEQCF	TGTGCCAGTTCAAGCGGGGGGGCCCACGAGCAGTGCTTC
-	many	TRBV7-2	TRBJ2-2	CASSLAGLTGELFF	TGTGCCAGCAGCTTAGCGGGGCTCACCGGGGAGCTGTTTTTT
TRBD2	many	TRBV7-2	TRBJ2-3	CASSRAGGTDTQYF	TGTGCCAGCAGCAGAGCGGGGGGGACAGATACGCAGTATTTT
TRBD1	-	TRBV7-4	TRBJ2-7	CATSGTGLPEQYF	TGTGCCACCTCCGGGACAGGGTTACCCGAGCAGTACTTC
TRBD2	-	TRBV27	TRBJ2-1	CASSPGTSSEQFF	TGTGCCAGCAGTCCGGGGACTAGCTCTGAGCAGTTCTTC
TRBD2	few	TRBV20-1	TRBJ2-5	CSARAPAGGYQETQYF	TGCAGTGCTAGAGCCCCCGCGGGGGGGTACCAAGAGACCCAGTACTTC
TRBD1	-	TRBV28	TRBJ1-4	CASRNRGHEEKLFF	TGTGCCAGCAGAAACAGGGGGCACGAGGAAAAACTGTTTTTT
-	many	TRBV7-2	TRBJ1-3	CASTNREGPGNTIYF	TGTGCCAGCACAAACAGGGAGGGTCCCGGAAACACCATATATTTT
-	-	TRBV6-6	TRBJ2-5	CASGLGETQYF	TGTGCCAGCGGACTGGGAGAGACCCAGTACTTC
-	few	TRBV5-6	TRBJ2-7	CASSTSGTIEQYF	TGTGCCAGCAGCACCTCCGGGACCATCGAGCAGTACTTC
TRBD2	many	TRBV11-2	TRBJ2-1	CASSSGTIEQFF	TGTGCCAGCAGCTCAGGGACTATTGAGCAGTTCTTC
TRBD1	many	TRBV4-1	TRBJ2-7	CASSQEKVAPGGHEQYF	TGCGCCAGCAGCCAAGAAAAAGTCGCCCCAGGGGGCCACGAGCAGTACTTC
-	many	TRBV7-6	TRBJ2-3	CASSLGDGSTDTQYF	TGTGCCAGCAGCTTAGGCGACGGAAGCACAGATACGCAGTATTTT
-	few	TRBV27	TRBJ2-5	CASSPTGRLETQYF	TGTGCCAGCAGCCCAACGGGACGATTAGAGACCCAGTACTTC
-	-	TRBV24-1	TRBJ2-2	CATSDQSGVNTGGLFF	TGTGCCACCAGTGACCAGAGTGGGGTGAACACCGGGGGGCTGTTTTTT
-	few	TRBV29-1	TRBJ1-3	CSVEPRERPGNTIYF	TGCAGCGTTGAACCCCGGGAAAGGCCTGGAAACACCATATATTTT
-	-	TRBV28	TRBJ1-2	CASKWETLNYGYTF	TGTGCCAGCAAGTGGGAGACACTAAACTATGGCTACACCTTC
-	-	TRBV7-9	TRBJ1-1	CASSTPEGQAFF	TGTGCCAGCAGCACACCGGAGGGGCAAGCTTTCTTT
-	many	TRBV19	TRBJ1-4	CASSKRDGATNEKLFF	TGTGCCAGTAGTAAGAGGGACGGTGCAACTAATGAAAAACTGTTTTTT
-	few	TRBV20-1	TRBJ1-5	CSASGRREGGQPQHF	TGCAGTGCTAGTGGTCGCAGGGAGGGAGGTCAGCCCCAGCATTTT
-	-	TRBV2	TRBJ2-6	CASSESSGANVLTF	TGTGCCAGCAGTGAAAGCTCTGGGGCCAACGTCCTGACTTTC
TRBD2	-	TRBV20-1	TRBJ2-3	CSARDPGLSAPDTQYF	TGCAGTGCTAGAGATCCGGGACTATCAGCCCCAGATACGCAGTATTTT
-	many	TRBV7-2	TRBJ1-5	CASSLVGDSGNQPQHF	TGTGCCAGCAGCTTAGTCGGGGATTCGGGCAATCAGCCCCAGCATTTT
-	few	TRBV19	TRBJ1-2	CASSIDQVYGYTF	TGTGCCAGTAGTATCGATCAGGTTTATGGCTACACCTTC
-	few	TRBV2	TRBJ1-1	CASSPRTYMNTEAFF	TGTGCCAGCAGTCCTAGGACGTACATGAACACTGAAGCTTTCTTT
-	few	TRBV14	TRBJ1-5	CASRAFGVYSNQPQHF	TGTGCCAGCAGGGCATTTGGGGTCTATAGCAATCAGCCCCAGCATTTT
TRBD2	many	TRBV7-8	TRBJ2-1	CASSQRRMLAGGPFYNEQFF	TGTGCCAGCAGCCAGAGGAGGATGCTAGCGGGGGGACCTTTCTACAATGAGCAGTTCTTC
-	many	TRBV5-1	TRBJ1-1	CASSLEKNTEAFF	TGCGCCAGCAGCTTGGAGAAGAACACTGAAGCTTTCTTT